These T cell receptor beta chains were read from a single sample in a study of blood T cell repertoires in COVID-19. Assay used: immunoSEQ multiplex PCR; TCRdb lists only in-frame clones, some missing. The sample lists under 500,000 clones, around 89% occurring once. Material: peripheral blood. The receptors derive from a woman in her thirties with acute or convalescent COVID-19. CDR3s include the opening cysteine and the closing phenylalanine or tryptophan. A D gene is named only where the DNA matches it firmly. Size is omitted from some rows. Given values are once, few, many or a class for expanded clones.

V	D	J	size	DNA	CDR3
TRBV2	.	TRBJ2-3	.	TGTGCCAGCAGGTTCAGGAGCACAGATACGCAGTATTTT	CASRFRSTDTQYF
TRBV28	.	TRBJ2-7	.	TGTGCCAGCAGTTTGGGCCAGGGGGACTTCTACGAGCAGTACTTC	CASSLGQGDFYEQYF
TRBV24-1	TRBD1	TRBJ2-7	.	TGTGCCACCAGTGACCCCAGGGGGCGCGAGCAGTACTTC	CATSDPRGREQYF
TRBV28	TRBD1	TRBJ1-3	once	TGTGCCAGCAGTTTATGGGGACAGGGGGGAAACACCATATATTTT	CASSLWGQGGNTIYF
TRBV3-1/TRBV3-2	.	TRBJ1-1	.	TGTGCCAGCAGCCAAGGCGCAGGGCAGACTGAAGCTTTCTTT	CASSQGAGQTEAFF
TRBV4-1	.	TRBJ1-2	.	TGCGCCAGCAGCCAATCCAAAGTAGGGAGTATTTATGGCTACACCTTC	CASSQSKVGSIYGYTF
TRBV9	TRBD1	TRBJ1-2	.	TGTGCCAGCAGCACCCCGGAGGACAGGGAAGGCGGCTACACCTTC	CASSTPEDREGGYTF
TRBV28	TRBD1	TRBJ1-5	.	TGTGCCAGCAGCCTAGGGACAGTCAATAGCAATCAGCCCCAGCATTTT	CASSLGTVNSNQPQHF
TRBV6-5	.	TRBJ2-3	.	TGTGCCAGCAGTCCTACAGGGCGCACAGATACGCAGTATTTT	CASSPTGRTDTQYF
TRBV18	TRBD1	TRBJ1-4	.	TGTGCCAGCTCACCGGGACAGGGGAATGAAAAACTGTTTTTT	CASSPGQGNEKLFF
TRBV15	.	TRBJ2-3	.	TGTGCCACCAGCCCAGGGCTGGGGACAGATACGCAGTATTTT	CATSPGLGTDTQYF
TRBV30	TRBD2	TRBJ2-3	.	TGTGCCTGGAGTACTGGCGGGGGGGCTGGAGATACGCAGTATTTT	CAWSTGGGAGDTQYF
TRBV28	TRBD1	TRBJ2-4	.	TGTGCCAGCAGAGGAGGATCCGGGACAGGAAAAAACATTCAGTACTTC	CASRGGSGTGKNIQYF
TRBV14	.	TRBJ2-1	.	TGTGCCAGCAGCCAATTCCAGGGTGAGCAGTTCTTC	CASSQFQGEQFF
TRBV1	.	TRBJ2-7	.	TGCACCAGCAGCCAAGATTCATTAGGGGGTGGATACGAGCAGTACTTC	CTSSQDSLGGGYEQYF
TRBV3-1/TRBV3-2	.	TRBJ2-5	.	TGTGCCAGCAGCCAGATCCCTAACCCAGCGGAGACCCAGTACTTC	CASSQIPNPAETQYF
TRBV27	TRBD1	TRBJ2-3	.	TGTGCCACCGCAGGCGATTACAGGGGACGCACAGATACGCAGTATTTT	CATAGDYRGRTDTQYF
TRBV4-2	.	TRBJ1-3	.	TGTGCCAGCAGCCAAGATCTGGACAGCGGAAACACCATATATTTT	CASSQDLDSGNTIYF
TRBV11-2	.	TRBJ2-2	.	TGTGCCAGCAGCTTGCAGGCGGGCACCGGGGAGCTGTTTTTT	CASSLQAGTGELFF
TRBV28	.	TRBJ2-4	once	TGTGCCAGCAGAGCGGACCTCGCCGGGGGAAACATTCAGTACTTC	CASRADLAGGNIQYF
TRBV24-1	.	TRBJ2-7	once	TGTGCCACCACTTTTTGCGACGAGCAGTACTTC	CATTFCDEQYF
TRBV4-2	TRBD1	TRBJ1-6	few	TGTGCCAGCAGCCAGATTACAGGGGGCAATAATTCACCCCTCCACTTT	CASSQITGGNNSPLHF
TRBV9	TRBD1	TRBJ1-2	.	TGTGCCAGCAGCGTAGAGGGACAGGGGGCCTATGGCTACACCTTC	CASSVEGQGAYGYTF
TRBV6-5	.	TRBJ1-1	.	TGTGCCAGCAGTTACTCGGGCAGGGGCACTAACACTGAAGCTTTCTTT	CASSYSGRGTNTEAFF
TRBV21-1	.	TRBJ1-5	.	TGTGCCAGACCGGGACAGGGGCGGAATGGTAGCAATCAGCCCCAGCATTTT	CARPGQGRNGSNQPQHF